This T cell receptor beta chain was sequenced for a study of CD8 T cells in ankylosing spondylitis. This clonotype was detected only a few times. Its cognate antigen is unknown. Findings and caveats of the study: Clones linked with disease were CD8+ and fairly uncommon in the peripheral blood. Characteristic of ankylosing spondylitis blood, it appeared, was a TCR beta motif comprising roughly eight highly homologous variants. Matched ankylosing spondylitis synovial fluid reportedly contained a significantly enriched population of disease-linked clones.

V was clipped by 1 base and J by 0 bases, with 7 bases between them. The CDR3 extends over 14 amino acids. CDR1 is LGHDT, CDR2 YNNKEL, per germline (reference sequence). With molecular barcodes, quantitative 5'-RACE was used to make the TCR beta libraries. TCRdb re-called the 5' RACE reads with MiXCR, one entry per CDR3 protein. This sample carries nearly 350,000 distinct CDR3 sequences, about 14% of them seen once, and the ten largest clones take roughly 0.99%. The sequencing input was blood, either unsorted or a sorted T cell fraction (not recorded which). The rearrangement joins TRBV3-1 to TRBJ2-7, with no clear D. This clonotype was sampled from a male donor with ankylosing spondylitis or in good health (not recorded which). The CDR3 region is CASSQGTVSYEQYF. CDR3 nucleotides: TGTGCCAGCAGCCAAGGAACTGTCTCCTACGAGCAGTACTTC.